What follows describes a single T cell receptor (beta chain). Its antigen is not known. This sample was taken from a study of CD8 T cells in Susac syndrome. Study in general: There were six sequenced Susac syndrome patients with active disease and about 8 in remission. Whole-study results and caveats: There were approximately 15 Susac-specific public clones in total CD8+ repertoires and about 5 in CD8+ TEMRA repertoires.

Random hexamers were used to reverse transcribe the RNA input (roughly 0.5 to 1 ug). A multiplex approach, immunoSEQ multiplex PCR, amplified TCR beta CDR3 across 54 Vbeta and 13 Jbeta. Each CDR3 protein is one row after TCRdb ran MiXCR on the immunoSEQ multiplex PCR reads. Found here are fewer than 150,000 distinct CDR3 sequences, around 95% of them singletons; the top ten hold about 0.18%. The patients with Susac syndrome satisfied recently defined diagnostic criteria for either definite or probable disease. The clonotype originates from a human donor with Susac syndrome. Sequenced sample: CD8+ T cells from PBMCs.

The CDR3 bases are TGTGCCAGCAGCTTGACTTCCGCCCCTGAGCAGTTCTTC. Translating gives CASSLTSAPEQFF. The chain uses TRBV5-4 and TRBJ2-1; D unclear. The V end was cut by 1 base, the J end by 9 bases, with 11 bases between. This CDR3 is built from 13 residues. CDR1 SGHNT and CDR2 YYREEE come from the germline V gene (reference sequence).